The 2 T cell receptor beta chains in this list originate from one sample, sequenced in a study of beta chain features in type 1 diabetes. Investigators reverse transcribed all isolated RNA, so they sequenced expressed TCRB transcripts. Generated by immunoSEQ multiplex PCR, the TCRdb table keeps only in-frame clones and is missing some. Of 200,000 to 250,000 clones in the sample, roughly 13% were seen once. The specimen sequenced was naive CD4+ T cells from blood. These receptors all stem from a woman in her 40s in good health.

This clone has only a few counts. This sequence joins TRBV5-4 and TRBJ2-5; 7 bases match TRBD1. Gene TRBJ2-7 matches the end of the DNA better, so the J call may be wrong. Germline values: CDR1 SGHNT, CDR2 YYREEE (reference sequence). The length of the CDR3 is 14 residues. DNA of the CDR3: TGTGCCAGCAGCCACAGGACAGGACGATACGAGCAGTACTTC. Its translation is CASSHRTGRYEQYF.

This clone was seen more than once but under ten times. The CDR3 does not close with the conserved phenylalanine or tryptophan, likely indicating a read error. The DNA is omitted, as the CDR3 cannot be located on it reliably, and the CDR3 follows TCRdb's listing. The chain uses TRBV4-1 and TRBJ1-1; the tabulated D call, TRBD1, remains unverified against the DNA. The CDR3 spans 15 residues, counting both ends. Germline CDR1 and CDR2: MGHRA and YSYEKL. The CDR3 spells CASSQTLTGGVWLGI.